A selection of T cell receptor beta chains follows, all from one sample in a study of cytomegalovirus exposure and HLA in healthy donors. Here immunoSEQ multiplex PCR was the method, and the copy in TCRdb shows in-frame clones only, minus some. The table has more than 60,000 clones, about 78% seen once; the top ten hold approximately 9%. The sequenced material came from PBMCs. The receptors originated from a woman between 40 and 55 years old in good health and CMV-seropositive. Each CDR3 is given with its conserved first and last residue. Size values are once, few and many counts, or a class for expanded clones, and some rows have none.

CDR3aa,j_gene,v_gene,abundance
CASSSLRTGSGELFF,TRBJ2-2,TRBV11-3,.
CAWSAWDRGRDTQYF,TRBJ2-3,TRBV30,.
CASNKQGGGPNTEAFF,TRBJ1-1,TRBV9,few
CASSELFGGGQGSEQYF,TRBJ2-7,TRBV6-1,.
CASRLLAGGRNEQFF,TRBJ2-1,TRBV27,few
CASSIVSSGELFF,TRBJ2-2,TRBV19,.
CASRTGRHSNQPQHF,TRBJ1-5,TRBV6-5,.
CASSVAEGRYYEQYF,TRBJ2-7,TRBV9,.
CASSKDSSSGNTIYF,TRBJ1-3,TRBV2,few
CASSSRGTNEKLFF,TRBJ1-4,TRBV7-9,.
CAGRGQLNQPQHF,TRBJ1-5,TRBV6-1,.
CASSESSDSYEQYF,.,TRBV6-4,.
CSALAGASSYEQYF,TRBJ2-7,TRBV29-1,.
CAWSGSGGIETQYF,TRBJ2-5,TRBV30,.
CASSPGQGDTQYF,TRBJ2-3,TRBV5-8,.
CASSSPTQGGDPYEQYF,TRBJ2-7,TRBV9,.
CASSPTSGGADEQFF,TRBJ2-1,TRBV7-3,few
CASSYLAGGQETQYF,TRBJ2-5,TRBV6-6,few
CASSGWDRVSNEQFF,TRBJ2-1,TRBV6-6,.
CASSVQGVEEQYF,TRBJ2-7,TRBV19,.
CASSLDSNSPLHF,TRBJ1-6,TRBV5-1,.
CASSLVGVGGYTF,TRBJ1-2,TRBV5-4,.
CASSLASGAGGTKNIQYF,TRBJ2-4,TRBV5-4,.
CAISPNLGLEQYF,TRBJ2-7,TRBV10-3,.
CAISQVPGQGAGELFF,TRBJ2-2,TRBV10-3,.
CASSWTDSSNEQYF,TRBJ2-7,TRBV7-2,.
CASSSGTNTDTQYF,TRBJ2-3,TRBV5-1,.
CASSAGTGESYSERFF,TRBJ2-1,TRBV5-1,.